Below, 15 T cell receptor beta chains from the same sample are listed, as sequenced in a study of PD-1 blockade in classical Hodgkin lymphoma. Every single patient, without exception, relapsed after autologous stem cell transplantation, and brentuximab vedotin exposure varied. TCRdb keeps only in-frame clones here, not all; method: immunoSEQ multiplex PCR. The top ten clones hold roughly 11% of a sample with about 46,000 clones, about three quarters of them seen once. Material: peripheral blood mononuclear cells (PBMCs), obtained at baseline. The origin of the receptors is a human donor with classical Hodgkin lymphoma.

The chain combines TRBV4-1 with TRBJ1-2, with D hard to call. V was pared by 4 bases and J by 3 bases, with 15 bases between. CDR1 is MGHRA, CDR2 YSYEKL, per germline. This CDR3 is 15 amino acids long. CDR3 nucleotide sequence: TGCGCCAGCAGCCCGACAAGATGGAGGCACTATGGCTACACCTTC. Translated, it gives CASSPTRWRHYGYTF.

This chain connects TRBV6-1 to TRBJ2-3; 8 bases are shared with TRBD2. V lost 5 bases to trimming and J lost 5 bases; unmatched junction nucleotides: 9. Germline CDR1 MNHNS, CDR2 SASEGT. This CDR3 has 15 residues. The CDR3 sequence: CASSPRGGRKDTQYF. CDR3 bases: TGTGCCAGCAGTCCCCGGGGGGGGCGGAAAGATACGCAGTATTTT.

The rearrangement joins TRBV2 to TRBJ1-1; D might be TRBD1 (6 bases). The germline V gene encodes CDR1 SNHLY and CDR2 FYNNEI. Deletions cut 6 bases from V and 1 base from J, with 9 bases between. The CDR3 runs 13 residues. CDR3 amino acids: CASSGQRNTEAFF. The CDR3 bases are TGTGCCAGCAGCGGACAGAGGAACACTGAAGCTTTCTTT.

CDR3 region: CSVAVSSGNTIYF. CDR3 coding DNA: TGCAGCGTTGCGGTTTCCTCTGGAAACACCATATATTTT. The chain carries TRBV29-1 and TRBJ1-3; D is unclear. The V gene's germline CDR1 is SQVTM and CDR2 ANQGSEA. This CDR3 contains 13 residues. V was pared by 4 bases and J by 0 bases, with 7 bases between.

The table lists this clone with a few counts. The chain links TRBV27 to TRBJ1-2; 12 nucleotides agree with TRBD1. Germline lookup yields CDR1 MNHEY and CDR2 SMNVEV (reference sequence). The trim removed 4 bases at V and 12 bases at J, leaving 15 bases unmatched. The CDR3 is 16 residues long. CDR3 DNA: TGTGCCAGCAGTTCTCATATGCCGGGACAGGGGGCAGGTCACACCTTC. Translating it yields CASSSHMPGQGAGHTF.

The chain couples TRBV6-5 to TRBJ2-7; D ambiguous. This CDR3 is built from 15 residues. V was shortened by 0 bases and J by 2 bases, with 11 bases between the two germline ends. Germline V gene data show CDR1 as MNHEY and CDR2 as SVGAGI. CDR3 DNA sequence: TGTGCCAGCAGTTACTCGATCGGGCAGCCCTACGAGCAGTACTTC. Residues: CASSYSIGQPYEQYF.

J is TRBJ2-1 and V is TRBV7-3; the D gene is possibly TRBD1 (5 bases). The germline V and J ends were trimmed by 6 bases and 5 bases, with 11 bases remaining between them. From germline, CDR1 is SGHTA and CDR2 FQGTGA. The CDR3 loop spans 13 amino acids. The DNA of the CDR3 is TGTGCCAGCAGAAGGCAGGGAAACAATGAGCAGTTCTTC. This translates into CASRRQGNNEQFF. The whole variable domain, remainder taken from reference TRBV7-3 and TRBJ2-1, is GAGVSQTPSNKVTEKGKYVELRCDPISGHTALYWYRQSLGQGPEFLIYFQGTGAADDSGLPNDRFFAVRPEGSVSTLKIQRTERGDSAVYLCASRRQGNNEQFFGPGTRLTVL.

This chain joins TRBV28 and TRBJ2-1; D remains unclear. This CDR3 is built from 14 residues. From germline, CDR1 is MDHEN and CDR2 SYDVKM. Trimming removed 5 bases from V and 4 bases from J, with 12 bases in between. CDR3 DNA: TGTGCCAGCAGTGTCGCGGCTTCTTACAATGAGCAGTTCTTC. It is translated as CASSVAASYNEQFF. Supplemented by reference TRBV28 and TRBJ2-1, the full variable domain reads DVKVTQSSRYLVKRTGEKVFLECVQDMDHENMFWYRQDPGLGLRLIYFSYDVKMKEKGDIPEGYSVSREKKERFSLILESASTNQTSMYLCASSVAASYNEQFFGPGTRLTVL.

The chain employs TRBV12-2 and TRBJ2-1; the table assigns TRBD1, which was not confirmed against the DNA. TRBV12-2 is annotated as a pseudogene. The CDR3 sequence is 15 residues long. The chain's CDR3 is CASRSGGTASCEQFF. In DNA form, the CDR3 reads TGTGCAAGTCGCTCCGGCGGGACAGCGTCGTGTGAGCAGTTCTTC.

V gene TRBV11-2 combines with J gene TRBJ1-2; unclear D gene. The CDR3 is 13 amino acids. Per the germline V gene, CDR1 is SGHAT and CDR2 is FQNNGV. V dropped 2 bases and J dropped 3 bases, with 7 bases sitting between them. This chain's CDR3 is CASSLSDHYGYTF. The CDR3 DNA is TGTGCCAGCAGCTTAAGTGACCACTATGGCTACACCTTC.

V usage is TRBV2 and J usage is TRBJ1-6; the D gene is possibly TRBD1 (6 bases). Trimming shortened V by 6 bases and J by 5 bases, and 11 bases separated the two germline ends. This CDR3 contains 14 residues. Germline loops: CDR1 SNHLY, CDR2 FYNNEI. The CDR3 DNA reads TGTGCCAGCAGGATACAGGGAAATAATTCACCCCTCCACTTT. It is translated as CASRIQGNNSPLHF.

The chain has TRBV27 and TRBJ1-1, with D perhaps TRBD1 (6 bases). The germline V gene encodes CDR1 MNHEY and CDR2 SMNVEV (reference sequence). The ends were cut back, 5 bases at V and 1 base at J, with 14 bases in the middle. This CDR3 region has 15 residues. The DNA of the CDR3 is TGTGCCAGCAGTCTAGGCCCAGGGGCGAACACTGAAGCTTTCTTT. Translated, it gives CASSLGPGANTEAFF.

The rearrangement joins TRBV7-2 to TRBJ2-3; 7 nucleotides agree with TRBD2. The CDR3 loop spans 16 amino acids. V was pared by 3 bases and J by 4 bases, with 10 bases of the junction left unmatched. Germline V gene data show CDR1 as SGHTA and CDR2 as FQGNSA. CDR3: CASSLVGGPVADTQYF. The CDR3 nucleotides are TGTGCCAGCAGCTTGGTGGGAGGGCCGGTCGCAGATACGCAGTATTTT.

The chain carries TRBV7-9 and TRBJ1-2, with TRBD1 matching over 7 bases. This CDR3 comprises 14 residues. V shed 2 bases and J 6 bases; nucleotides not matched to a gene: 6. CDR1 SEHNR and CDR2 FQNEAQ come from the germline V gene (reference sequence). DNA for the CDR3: TGTGCCAGCAGCTTACAGGGGGAGGTGAATGGCTACACCTTC. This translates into CASSLQGEVNGYTF.

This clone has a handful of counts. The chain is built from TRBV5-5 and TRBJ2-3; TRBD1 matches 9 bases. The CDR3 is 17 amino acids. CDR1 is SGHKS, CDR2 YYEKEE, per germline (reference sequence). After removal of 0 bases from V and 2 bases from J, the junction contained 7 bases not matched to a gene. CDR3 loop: CASSLVTGTGITDTQYF. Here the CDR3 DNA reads TGTGCCAGCAGCTTGGTTACCGGGACAGGGATCACAGATACGCAGTATTTT. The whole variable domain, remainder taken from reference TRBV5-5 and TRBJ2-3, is DAGVTQSPTHLIKTRGQQVTLRCSPISGHKSVSWYQQVLGQGPQFIFQYYEKEERGRGNFPDRFSARQFPNYSSELNVNALLLGDSALYLCASSLVTGTGITDTQYFGPGTRLTVL.